This T cell receptor (beta chain) was captured by sequencing in a study of OX40 agonist ivuxolimab in advanced cancers. The data were produced by immunoSEQ multiplex PCR, yet TCRdb's version contains in-frame clones alone and is incomplete. The sample lists tens of thousands of clones, roughly four fifths occurring once. As to this clone: No antigen is known for it.

Study results and caveats: Partial responders at 0.1-3.0 mg/kg had among the lowest clonal expansion.

CDR1 and CDR2 from the germline V gene are SGHAT and FQNNGV. V was clipped by 5 bases and J by 5 bases, with 19 bases between them. This CDR3 is 16 amino acids long. The starting material was CD4+ or CD8+ T cells sorted from blood, obtained in a trial of the OX40 agonist ivuxolimab. The receptor's source is an adult with an advanced solid tumor such as melanoma, head and neck, liver or kidney cancer. The chain is built from TRBV11-2 and TRBJ2-1; perhaps D is TRBD1 or TRBD2 (5 bases each). CDR3 nucleotides: TGTGCCAGCAGCCGGGATTCTGGACATTCCCACAATGAGCAGTTCTTC. Translated, it gives CASSRDSGHSHNEQFF.